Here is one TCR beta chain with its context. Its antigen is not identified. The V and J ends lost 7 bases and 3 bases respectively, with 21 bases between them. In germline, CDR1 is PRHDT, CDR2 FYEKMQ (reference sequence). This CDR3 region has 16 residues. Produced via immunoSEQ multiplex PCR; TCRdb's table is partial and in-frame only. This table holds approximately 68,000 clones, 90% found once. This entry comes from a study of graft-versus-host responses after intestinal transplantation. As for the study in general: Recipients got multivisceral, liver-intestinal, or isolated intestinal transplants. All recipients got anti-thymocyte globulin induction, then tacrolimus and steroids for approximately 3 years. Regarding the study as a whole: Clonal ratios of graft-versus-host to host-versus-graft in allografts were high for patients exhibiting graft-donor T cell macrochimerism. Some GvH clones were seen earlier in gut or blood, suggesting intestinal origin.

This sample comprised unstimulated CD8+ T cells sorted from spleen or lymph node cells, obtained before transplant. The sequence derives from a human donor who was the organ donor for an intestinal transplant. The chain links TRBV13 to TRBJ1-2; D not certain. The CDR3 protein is CASTVGGWGVYYGYTF. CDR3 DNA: TGTGCCAGCACAGTCGGAGGGTGGGGAGTGTACTATGGCTACACCTTC.